This is a list of T cell receptor beta chains from one sample in a study of blood T cell repertoires in COVID-19. This table comes from immunoSEQ multiplex PCR, and its TCRdb copy is limited to in-frame clones, with some not included. The table lists hundreds of thousands of clones, nearly 90% of them singletons. Sequenced: PBMCs or T cells enriched from blood (not recorded which). The receptors here all came from a woman aged 18-35 years with acute COVID-19. Both conserved end residues are part of each CDR3. A D gene is named only where the DNA matches it firmly. Size is stated for part of the rows, as once, few or many counts, or as a class when the clone is expanded.

v_gene	d_gene	len	j_gene	abundance	CDR3nt	CDR3aa
TRBV5-1	NA	13	TRBJ1-5	NA	TGCGCCAGCAGCTTGGGGAGGGACGAGCCCCAGCATTTT	CASSLGRDEPQHF
TRBV28	TRBD1	15	TRBJ1-4	NA	TGTGCCAGCAGTCCGGACAGGGAGGGGTATGAAAAACTGTTTTTT	CASSPDREGYEKLFF
TRBV19	NA	15	TRBJ2-1	NA	TGTGCCAGTAGTATTGCTCGCGGGACGACGGATGAGCAGTTCTTC	CASSIARGTTDEQFF
TRBV14	TRBD1	17	TRBJ1-1	once	TGTGCCAGCAGCCAAAGACAGGGGGCGTTTAAAAACACTGAAGCTTTCTTT	CASSQRQGAFKNTEAFF
TRBV6-6	NA	13	TRBJ1-1	NA	TGTGCCAGCTCGGGATCCATGAACACTGAAGCTTTCTTT	CASSGSMNTEAFF
TRBV10-3	NA	15	TRBJ1-2	NA	TGTGCCATCAGTGAGGGACAGCCAGCTAACTATGGCTACACCTTC	CAISEGQPANYGYTF
TRBV9	NA	13	TRBJ2-2	NA	TGTGCCAGCACCGACAGTAACACCGGGGAGCTGTTTTTT	CASTDSNTGELFF
TRBV28	TRBD1	15	TRBJ1-5	NA	TGTGCCAGCAGTCCCAGGGGGCGCTCGGATCAGCCCCAGCATTTT	CASSPRGRSDQPQHF
TRBV5-1	NA	17	TRBJ2-1	NA	TGCGCCAGCAGCTTTGCCGGGAGGGGAGCGGGACAGGGTGAGCAGTTCTTC	CASSFAGRGAGQGEQFF
TRBV2	NA	14	TRBJ2-3	NA	TGTGCCAGCGCTCGGGGGGCGTTCACAGATACGCAGTATTTT	CASARGAFTDTQYF
TRBV12-3/TRBV12-4	NA	13	TRBJ2-5	once	TGTGCCAGCAGACTAGAGCCTAGGGAGACCCAGTACTTC	CASRLEPRETQYF
TRBV5-1	NA	14	TRBJ2-1	NA	TGCGCCAGCAGCTTGGCCAAACAGTCCAATGAGCAGTTCTTC	CASSLAKQSNEQFF
TRBV24-1	TRBD1	16	TRBJ2-5	NA	TGTGCCACCAGCCCCTCGGGACAGGGGGAGGAAGAGACCCAGTACTTC	CATSPSGQGEEETQYF
TRBV19	NA	19	TRBJ1-5	NA	TGTGCCAGTACCCGCTCCGGGGGGGCGCAAGGCCGAAGCAATCAGCCCCAGCATTTT	CASTRSGGAQGRSNQPQHF
TRBV28	TRBD1	15	TRBJ1-1	NA	TGTGCCAGCAGTTCCGATGGACAGGGCAACACTGAAGCTTTCTTT	CASSSDGQGNTEAFF
TRBV19	NA	15	TRBJ2-7	NA	TGTGCCTCCCGACAGGGACTGCTAGGAGTCTACGAGCAGTACTTC	CASRQGLLGVYEQYF
TRBV28	NA	14	TRBJ1-2	NA	TGTGCCAGCAGTTTATTAGGGGTTAACTATGGCTACACCTTC	CASSLLGVNYGYTF
TRBV30	NA	13	TRBJ1-1	NA	TGTGCCTGGAGTGGACACGGCGACACTGAAGCTTTCTTT	CAWSGHGDTEAFF
TRBV18	NA	15	TRBJ2-3	NA	TGTGCCAGCTCACCACAGCGGCTTAGCACAGATACGCAGTATTTT	CASSPQRLSTDTQYF
TRBV28	NA	14	TRBJ2-5	NA	TGTGCCAGTGAACCGGGCTCCGAGGGAGAGACCCAGTACTTC	CASEPGSEGETQYF
TRBV2	TRBD1	17	TRBJ1-5	NA	TGTGCCAGCACCGAAGGCGGGACAGGGGCCTCCGGGCAGCCCCAGCATTTT	CASTEGGTGASGQPQHF
TRBV5-1	TRBD2	15	TRBJ2-5	NA	TGCGCCAGCAGCTTTAGCGGGGGGACCCCGGAGACCCAGTACTTC	CASSFSGGTPETQYF